A single sample is the source of the 21 T cell receptor beta chains below, sequenced in a study of OX40 agonist ivuxolimab in advanced cancers. Assay used: immunoSEQ multiplex PCR; TCRdb lists only in-frame clones, some missing. The data hold roughly 76,000 clones, with 92% observed a single time. The sample in question was CD4+ or CD8+ T cells sorted from blood, obtained in a trial of the OX40 agonist ivuxolimab. The origin of the receptors is an adult with an advanced solid tumor such as melanoma, head and neck, liver or kidney cancer.

This chain links TRBV4-1 with TRBJ1-5; no reliable D call. V lost 0 bases to trimming and J lost 5 bases, with 5 bases between them. The CDR3 loop spans 13 amino acids. Germline V CDR1 and CDR2: MGHRA, YSYEKL. The CDR3 protein is CASSQEGYQPQHF. CDR3 sequence (DNA): TGCGCCAGCAGCCAAGAGGGCTATCAGCCCCAGCATTTT.

This chain uses TRBV4-1 with TRBJ2-5; possible D gene TRBD1, 6 bases. Germline V gene sequence: CDR1 MGHRA, CDR2 YSYEKL. The V and J ends lost 3 bases and 1 base respectively, with 9 bases between them. This CDR3 region has 14 residues. The DNA of the CDR3 is TGCGCCAGCAGCCAGCAGGGGCCCCAAGAGACCCAGTACTTC. Translation gives CASSQQGPQETQYF.

The chain links TRBV18 to TRBJ1-2; TRBD1 aligns across 9 bases. Germline trimming cut 6 bases from V and 4 bases from J; bases unmatched to any gene: 12. The CDR3 spans 16 residues. Germline lookup yields CDR1 KGHSH and CDR2 LQKENI. CDR3 nucleotide sequence: TGTGCCAGCTCCCCCCCGGGACAGGGAGTCTTCTATGGCTACACCTTC. This codes for CASSPPGQGVFYGYTF. The variable domain in full, with the rest retrieved from reference TRBV18 and TRBJ1-2, is NAGVMQNPRHLVRRRGQEARLRCSPMKGHSHVYWYRQLPEEGLKFMVYLQKENIIDESGMPKERFSAEFPKEGPSILRIQQVVRGDSAAYFCASSPPGQGVFYGYTFGSGTRLTVV.

This chain connects TRBV19 to TRBJ1-3; TRBD1 is a possible D gene (5 bases). V lost 8 bases and J lost 4, with 12 bases in between. CDR1 is LNHDA and CDR2 is SQIVND in the germline V gene (reference sequence). This CDR3 comprises 13 residues. CDR3 sequence (DNA): TGTGCCAGTCTCGCGGGACCAGGAAACACCATATATTTT. Translation gives CASLAGPGNTIYF.

The J gene is TRBJ1-1, the V gene TRBV6-1, with a weak D call TRBD1 (5 bases). CDR1 MNHNS and CDR2 SASEGT come from the germline V gene. The CDR3 is made up of 18 amino acids. The ends were cut back, 0 bases at V and 4 bases at J, with 21 bases in the middle. CDR3 bases: TGTGCCAGCAGTGAAGCGGAACCATTCGGGGGTGCTAGCACTGAAGCTTTCTTT. This translates into CASSEAEPFGGASTEAFF.

This clone came up a few times. This chain connects TRBV6-1 to TRBJ2-7, with TRBD1 as a possible D gene (5 bases). This CDR3 is 13 amino acids long. Trimming cost V 6 bases and J 2 bases, with 11 bases left between them. Germline lookup yields CDR1 MNHNS and CDR2 SASEGT. Written as DNA, the CDR3 is TGTGCCAGCAGCTGGACACCGACCTACGAGCAGTACTTC. This encodes CASSWTPTYEQYF.

The chain has TRBV4-2 and TRBJ2-1, with a possible D match to TRBD2 (5 bases). CDR1 and CDR2 from the germline V gene are LGHNA and YNFKEQ. V was clipped by 0 bases and J by 7 bases, with 19 bases between them. The CDR3 consists of 17 residues. This chain's CDR3 is CASSQDGMDGEENEQFF. The CDR3 nucleotides read TGTGCCAGCAGCCAAGATGGGATGGACGGGGAAGAGAATGAGCAGTTCTTC.

The chain recombines TRBV5-4 with TRBJ2-7; 10 nucleotides match TRBD2. The germline V gene encodes CDR1 SGHNT and CDR2 YYREEE (reference sequence). This CDR3 comprises 16 residues. The ends lost 4 bases at V and 5 bases at J; junction bases unmatched: 12. The CDR3 sequence is CASSDLAGARRDEQYF. For the CDR3, the DNA is TGTGCCAGCAGCGATCTAGCGGGGGCCAGGAGGGACGAGCAGTACTTC. Complete variable domain (other parts from reference TRBV5-4 and TRBJ2-7): ETGVTQSPTHLIKTRGQQVTLRCSSQSGHNTVSWYQQALGQGPQFIFQYYREEENGRGNFPPRFSGLQFPNYSSELNVNALELDDSALYLCASSDLAGARRDEQYFGPGTRLTVT.

The chain is built from TRBV5-6 and TRBJ2-7; tentatively, D is TRBD1 or TRBD2 (6 bases each). The CDR3 runs 15 residues. Germline loops: CDR1 SGHDT, CDR2 YYEEEE. With 4 bases removed from V and 3 bases from J, the gap between germline ends came to 17 bases. The CDR3 region has the DNA TGTGCCAGCAGCGCGGGACACCGTGAGATCTACGAGCAGTACTTC. Protein product: CASSAGHREIYEQYF.

Worth noting for this clone: The junction departs from germline at one end; a sequencing error may be responsible. V and J are TRBV19 and TRBJ2-7, with a possible D match to TRBD2 (5 bases). From germline, CDR1 is LNHDA and CDR2 SQIVND (reference sequence). The CDR3 is made up of 13 amino acids. Here the CDR3 DNA reads TGTGCCAGTAGCATAGGACTCGCCTACGAGCAGTACTTC. Its translation: CASSIGLAYEQYF.

The genes are TRBV4-3 and TRBJ2-1; tentatively, D is TRBD2 (6 bases). CDR1 LGHNA and CDR2 YSLEER come from the germline V gene. Deletions cut 4 bases from V and 9 bases from J, with 19 bases between. The CDR3 sequence is 15 residues long. The CDR3 region has the DNA TGCGCCAGCAGCCTCGGGCGGGGAGTACTCGGTGAGCAGTTCTTC. Protein product: CASSLGRGVLGEQFF.

The chain has TRBV7-9 and TRBJ2-3; D possibly corresponds to TRBD1 (6 bases). The CDR3 has 17 residues. V was clipped by 4 bases and J by 3 bases, with 20 bases between them. Looked up from germline, CDR1 is SEHNR and CDR2 is FQNEAQ (reference sequence). The CDR3 nucleotides read TGTGCCAGCAGCTACCCGGGACACCTGGGGCGTACAGATACGCAGTATTTT. Its translation: CASSYPGHLGRTDTQYF.

The chain is built from TRBV5-8 and TRBJ2-7; D not certain. Germline V gene sequence: CDR1 SGHTS, CDR2 YDEGEE. The CDR3 has 13 amino acids. Deletions cut 2 bases from V and 3 bases from J, with 9 bases between. CDR3 coding DNA: TGTGCCAGCAGCTTTGGATCCGTCTACGAGCAGTACTTC. This codes for CASSFGSVYEQYF.

This clone has just a few counts. J is TRBJ2-7 and V is TRBV11-2; D is perhaps TRBD1 or TRBD2 (6 bases each). Germline V lookup: CDR1 SGHAT, CDR2 FQNNGV. This CDR3 spans 14 amino acids. V was trimmed by 3 bases and J by 2 bases, leaving 11 bases between them. CDR3 nucleotides: TGTGCCAGCAGCTTTGGAGGGGGGACCTACGAGCAGTACTTC. It translates to CASSFGGGTYEQYF. Using reference TRBV11-2 and TRBJ2-7 for the parts outside the CDR3, the full variable domain is EAGVAQSPRYKIIEKRQSVAFWCNPISGHATLYWYQQILGQGPKLLIQFQNNGVVDDSQLPKDRFSAERLKGVDSTLKIQPAKLEDSAVYLCASSFGGGTYEQYFGPGTRLTVT.

DNA for the CDR3: TGTGCCAGCTCAATAAGGAACACTGAAGCTTTCTTT. It encodes CASSIRNTEAFF. J is TRBJ1-1 and V is TRBV18; the D is unclear. Trimming took 5 bases from V and 1 from J, leaving 5 bases between them. The CDR3 sequence is 12 residues long. Per the germline V gene, CDR1 is KGHSH and CDR2 is LQKENI. The variable domain in full, completed from reference TRBV18 and TRBJ1-1, reads NAGVMQNPRHLVRRRGQEARLRCSPMKGHSHVYWYRQLPEEGLKFMVYLQKENIIDESGMPKERFSAEFPKEGPSILRIQQVVRGDSAAYFCASSIRNTEAFFGQGTRLTVV.

V gene TRBV19 combines with J gene TRBJ2-1; 14 positions agree with TRBD2. Losses at the gene ends were 1 base for V and 0 bases for J; bases not matched to a gene: 5. Germline V gives CDR1 LNHDA, CDR2 SQIVND (reference sequence). This CDR3 spans 19 amino acids. The CDR3, as DNA: TGTGCCAGTAGTATAGCGGGGACTAGCGGGGGAGACTCCTACAATGAGCAGTTCTTC. This encodes CASSIAGTSGGDSYNEQFF. The full variable domain, completed using reference TRBV19 and TRBJ2-1, is DGGITQSPKYLFRKEGQNVTLSCEQNLNHDAMYWYRQDPGQGLRLIYYSQIVNDFQKGDIAEGYSVSREKKESFPLTVTSAQKNPTAFYLCASSIAGTSGGDSYNEQFFGPGTRLTVL.

The chain employs TRBV4-1 and TRBJ2-3; the D is unclear. This CDR3 region has 14 residues. From germline, CDR1 is MGHRA and CDR2 YSYEKL. Between the trimmed V and J ends, which lost 1 base and 1 base, there was a span of 6 bases. The CDR3 here is CASSQVRGTDTQYF. The CDR3 DNA sequence: TGCGCCAGCAGCCAAGTCCGGGGCACAGATACGCAGTATTTT.

The rearrangement joins TRBV6-1 to TRBJ1-5; unclear D gene. Germline V gene lookup returns CDR1 MNHNS and CDR2 SASEGT. Deletions cut 4 bases from V and 1 base from J, with 8 bases between. This CDR3 is built from 14 residues. This CDR3 is CASSAWESNQPQHF. CDR3 DNA sequence: TGTGCCAGCAGTGCTTGGGAGAGCAATCAGCCCCAGCATTTT.

V is TRBV27 and J is TRBJ1-6, with 9 positions matching TRBD1. The CDR3 consists of 16 residues. CDR1 and CDR2 (germline): MNHEY, SMNVEV (reference sequence). After removal of 2 bases from V and 5 bases from J, the junction contained 4 bases not matched to a gene. The CDR3 sequence: CASSLPGTGNNSPLHF. The CDR3 region has the DNA TGTGCCAGCAGTTTACCCGGGACAGGGAATAATTCACCCCTCCACTTT.

The V call is TRBV7-2, the J call TRBJ1-6; weak D call: TRBD1 (6 bases). The CDR3 sequence is 16 residues long. Germline CDR1 is SGHTA and CDR2 is FQGNSA. Deletions cut 6 bases from V and 8 bases from J, with 20 bases between. CDR3 amino acids: CASSHPHRVRDSPLHF. Here the CDR3 DNA reads TGTGCCAGCAGTCATCCCCACAGGGTGAGGGATTCACCCCTCCACTTT.

V usage is TRBV10-3 and J usage is TRBJ1-4; 7 bases are a match to TRBD1. With 4 bases clipped from V and 0 bases from J, the junction kept 8 bases outside the gene matches. Germline V CDR1 and CDR2: ENHRY, SYGVKD. This CDR3 is 17 amino acids long. The CDR3 DNA follows: TGTGCCATCAGTGCACGTGACAGGGAGACAACTAATGAAAAACTGTTTTTT. This encodes CAISARDRETTNEKLFF.